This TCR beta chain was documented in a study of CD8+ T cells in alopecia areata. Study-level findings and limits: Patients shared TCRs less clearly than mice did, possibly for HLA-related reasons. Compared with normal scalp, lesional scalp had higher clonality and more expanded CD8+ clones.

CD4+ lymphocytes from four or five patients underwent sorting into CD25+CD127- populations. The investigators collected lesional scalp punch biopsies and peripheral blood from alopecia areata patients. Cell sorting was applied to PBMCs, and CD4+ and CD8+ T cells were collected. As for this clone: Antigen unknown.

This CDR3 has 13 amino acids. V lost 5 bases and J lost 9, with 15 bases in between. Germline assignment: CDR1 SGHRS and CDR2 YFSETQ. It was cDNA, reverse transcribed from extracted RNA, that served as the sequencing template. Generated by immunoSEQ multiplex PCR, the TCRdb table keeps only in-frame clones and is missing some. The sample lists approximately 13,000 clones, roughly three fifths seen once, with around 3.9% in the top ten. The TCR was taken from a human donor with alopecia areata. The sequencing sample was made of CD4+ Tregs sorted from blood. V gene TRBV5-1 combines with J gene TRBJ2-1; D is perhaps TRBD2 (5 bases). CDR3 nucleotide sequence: TGCGCCAGCAGAGCCGGGGAGAACAGTGAGCAGTTCTTC. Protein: CASRAGENSEQFF.